The 7 T cell receptor beta chains reported below all come from one sample, sequenced in a study of metastatic and nonmetastatic thyroid tumors. Every patient was untreated before thyroid surgery. TCRdb re-clonotyped the PCR reads through MiXCR. Of approximately 22,000 clones listed, 10% to 12% are singletons. Sequenced material: blood. These receptors were collected from a female donor with papillary thyroid cancer or a benign thyroid nodule (not recorded which). Some clones in this sample may be carry-over from other donors' samples.

This clone was counted at least ten times. V usage is TRBV20-1 and J usage is TRBJ2-5; D assignment may be TRBD1 or TRBD2 (7 bases each). Between the trimmed V and J ends, which lost 6 bases and 4 bases, there was a span of 18 bases. Germline V CDR1 and CDR2: DFQATT, SNEGSKA (reference sequence). The CDR3 is made up of 14 amino acids. CDR3 DNA sequence: TGCAGTGCCCAGGGGGGGGCGGGTGTAGAGACCCAGTACTTC. Translating it yields CSAQGGAGVETQYF.

This clone came up a few times. The V gene is TRBV6-1, the J gene TRBJ1-2; TRBD1 matches at 9 bases. This CDR3 spans 14 amino acids. Germline V lookup: CDR1 MNHNS, CDR2 SASEGT. The V gene end was trimmed by 6 bases and the J gene end by 8 bases; junction bases not matched to a gene: 10. Here the CDR3 reads CASSRQGDKRGYTF. DNA for the CDR3: TGTGCCAGCAGCCGACAGGGGGATAAAAGAGGCTACACCTTC.

This chain links TRBV6-1 with TRBJ2-5; D not certain. The CDR3 is 13 residues long. Trimming stripped 0 bases from V and 5 bases from J, with 7 bases between. The germline gives CDR1 MNHNS, CDR2 SASEGT. The CDR3: CASSEALRETQYF. The CDR3 coding sequence is TGTGCCAGCAGTGAAGCGCTTCGGGAGACCCAGTACTTC.

Comments on this clone: The junction does not match germline at one end; this may be a read error. The V call is TRBV6-1, the J call TRBJ1-5; possible D gene TRBD1, 5 bases. The CDR3 length is 15 residues. Germline CDR1 is MNHNS and CDR2 is SASEGT. CDR3: CAISENPGSYQPQHF. Written as DNA, the CDR3 is TGTGCCATCAGTGAGAACCCAGGGAGTTATCAGCCCCAGCATTTT.

This clone has a count of ten or more. The chain carries TRBV4-3 and TRBJ1-3; D not resolved. Trimming left V 0 bases short and J 4 bases short, with 13 bases between. Germline CDR1 LGHNA, CDR2 YSLEER. This CDR3 contains 16 residues. The CDR3 loop is CASSQEWRLGGNTIYF. For the CDR3, the DNA is TGCGCCAGCAGCCAAGAATGGCGCCTAGGGGGAAACACCATATATTTT.

This clone is labeled as medium-sized. The rearrangement links TRBV6-1 to TRBJ2-7; unclear D gene. The CDR3 is 11 amino acids. V was trimmed by 9 bases and J by 3 bases, leaving 9 bases between them. The germline gives CDR1 MNHNS, CDR2 SASEGT. The CDR3 sequence: CASRRDYEQYF. CDR3 DNA: TGTGCCAGTCGTAGGGACTACGAGCAGTACTTC.

V is TRBV6-1 and J is TRBJ1-2, with 12 bases identical to TRBD1. The CDR3 is made up of 14 amino acids. Germline loops: CDR1 MNHNS, CDR2 SASEGT. The V gene end was trimmed by 4 bases and the J gene end by 6 bases; junction bases not matched to a gene: 3. The chain's CDR3 is CASSGGTGGNGYTF. In nucleotides, the CDR3 is TGTGCCAGCAGTGGAGGGACAGGGGGCAATGGCTACACCTTC.